This TCR beta chain is drawn from a study of early stage breast cancer tumors. The CDR3 contains 14 residues. From germline, CDR1 is MDHEN and CDR2 SYDVKM. Trimming removed 6 bases at V and 2 bases at J, with 11 bases between. Sequencing was performed with immunoSEQ multiplex PCR; in TCRdb, only in-frame clones are kept and a portion is missing. The data contain around 71,000 clones, roughly 80% of them seen just once; the ten biggest clones take up 3.5%. The chain links TRBV28 to TRBJ1-5, with D perhaps matching TRBD1 (5 bases). The sequence derives from a person in their sixties with breast cancer. Sequenced input: blood. This CDR3 reads CASRSDRRNQPQHF. CDR3 DNA sequence: TGTGCCAGCAGATCAGACAGACGCAATCAGCCCCAGCATTTT.